Each of the 18 T cell receptor beta chains below was sequenced from the same sample in a study of T cell responses to AZD1222 COVID-19 vaccine (dated by TCRdb to the early 2020s). The label giving this sample's time point can be read as: about 28 days (+/-7) after the second vaccine dose. The method behind the library was the immunoSEQ multiplex PCR assay. TCRdb stores this immuneACCESS table with in-frame sequences only. Part of the clones is absent; in the studies checked, under half of the shortfall reflects unresolved V genes, and no reason is known for the rest. The sample contains some 86,000 clones, roughly nine tenths of them found a single time. The ten biggest clones cover 5.4% of the sample. The material was peripheral blood, obtained 28 days after the second AZD1222 dose. The receptors originated from an adult who received the AZD1222 COVID-19 vaccine.

V gene TRBV18 combines with J gene TRBJ1-1, with a tentative D call TRBD1 (6 bases). The CDR3 loop spans 14 amino acids. CDR1 is KGHSH, CDR2 LQKENI, per germline. Deletions cut 1 base from V and 3 bases from J, with 9 bases between. The CDR3 DNA reads TGTGCCAGCTCACCACAAAGGGGGGACACTGAAGCTTTCTTT. This gives the protein CASSPQRGDTEAFF.

The chain joins TRBV4-3 to TRBJ1-2, with 7 nucleotides matching TRBD1. CDR1 is LGHNA and CDR2 is YSLEER in the germline V gene. Germline trimming cut 0 bases from V and 5 bases from J; bases unmatched to any gene: 9. The CDR3 totals 16 residues. This CDR3 reads CASSQDRDSRRYGYTF. The CDR3 nucleotides read TGCGCCAGCAGCCAAGATCGGGACAGTAGACGGTATGGCTACACCTTC.

The chain carries TRBV11-2 and TRBJ1-1, with D tentatively TRBD1 (6 bases). Trimming stripped 1 base from V and 7 bases from J, with 16 bases between. The germline V gene encodes CDR1 SGHAT and CDR2 FQNNGV. The CDR3 extends over 15 amino acids. CDR3 region: CASSLARGGLGEAFF. The CDR3 nucleotides are TGTGCCAGCAGCTTAGCACGGGGGGGGCTCGGTGAAGCTTTCTTT.

The chain carries TRBV7-8 and TRBJ2-5; D remains ambiguous. Between the trimmed V and J ends, which lost 2 bases and 2 bases, there was a span of 0 bases. Germline V gene sequence: CDR1 SGHVS, CDR2 FQNEAQ. This CDR3 contains 11 residues. The CDR3 is CASSLQETQYF. The CDR3 nucleotides are TGTGCCAGCAGCTTACAAGAGACCCAGTACTTC.

J is TRBJ2-7 and V is TRBV18; D unresolved. Germline V gives CDR1 KGHSH, CDR2 LQKENI. The CDR3 extends over 13 amino acids. V shed 6 bases and J shed 7 bases, with 16 bases lying between them. The CDR3 is CASSQDRGREQYF. The CDR3 DNA reads TGTGCCAGCTCGCAGGACCGAGGTAGGGAGCAGTACTTC. The variable domain in full, with the rest retrieved from reference TRBV18 and TRBJ2-7, is NAGVMQNPRHLVRRRGQEARLRCSPMKGHSHVYWYRQLPEEGLKFMVYLQKENIIDESGMPKERFSAEFPKEGPSILRIQQVVRGDSAAYFCASSQDRGREQYFGPGTRLTVT.

CDR3 DNA: TGTGCCAGCAGTGACCCAGGTGGACCTAAAACTGAAGCTTTCTTT. Translated, it gives CASSDPGGPKTEAFF. The chain uses TRBV2 and TRBJ1-1; D gene ambiguous. This CDR3 has 15 residues. The germline gives CDR1 SNHLY, CDR2 FYNNEI. V was trimmed by 3 bases and J by 5 bases, leaving 16 bases between them.

The chain links TRBV7-9 to TRBJ1-6; possibly TRBD1 for D (5 bases). Trimming pared 5 bases from V and 9 bases from J, leaving 8 bases between. Germline V gene data show CDR1 as SEHNR and CDR2 as FQNEAQ (reference sequence). This CDR3 comprises 12 residues. The CDR3 protein is CASSPDISPLHF. In DNA form, the CDR3 reads TGTGCCAGCAGCCCGGACATTTCACCCCTCCACTTT. The full variable domain, its missing parts supplied by reference TRBV7-9 and TRBJ1-6, is DTGVSQNPRHKITKRGQNVTFRCDPISEHNRLYWYRQTLGQGPEFLTYFQNEAQLEKSRLLSDRFSAERPKGSFSTLEIQRTEQGDSAMYLCASSPDISPLHFGNGTRLTVT.

J is TRBJ2-2 and V is TRBV4-1, with D possibly matching TRBD1 (6 bases). Germline V lookup: CDR1 MGHRA, CDR2 YSYEKL. This CDR3 has 14 residues. The V gene lost 0 bases and the J gene lost 7 bases, with 9 bases spanning the gap. The CDR3 DNA reads as TGCGCCAGCAGCCAAGATACAGGGATCGGGGAGCTGTTTTTT. Protein: CASSQDTGIGELFF.

This chain joins TRBV5-5 and TRBJ1-6; D gene unclear. The CDR3 loop spans 19 amino acids. Trimming removed 5 bases at V and 2 bases at J, with 23 bases between. Germline loops: CDR1 SGHKS, CDR2 YYEKEE (reference sequence). The CDR3: CASSSSPPTYGTYNSPLHF. DNA of the CDR3: TGTGCCAGCAGTTCGTCCCCTCCCACATACGGGACCTATAATTCACCCCTCCACTTT.

This clone has only a few counts. The chain joins TRBV2 to TRBJ2-7; no firm D call. The CDR3 loop spans 13 amino acids. Deletions cut 4 bases from V and 7 bases from J, with 14 bases between. Germline loops: CDR1 SNHLY, CDR2 FYNNEI. CDR3 nucleotides: TGTGCCAGCAGTGTAAAGCCCGTTGCTGAGCAGTACTTC. Protein: CASSVKPVAEQYF.

V usage is TRBV6-5 and J usage is TRBJ1-1; D remains unclear. Per the germline V gene, CDR1 is MNHEY and CDR2 is SVGAGI. The CDR3 sequence is 13 residues long. V dropped 6 bases and J dropped 0 bases, with 8 bases sitting between them. CDR3 loop: CASRRPMNTEAFF. CDR3 DNA sequence: TGTGCCAGCAGGAGACCCATGAACACTGAAGCTTTCTTT.

The rearrangement links TRBV6-5 to TRBJ1-2; D gene unclear. Trimming removed 4 bases from V and 5 bases from J, with 14 bases in between. Germline CDR1 is MNHEY and CDR2 is SVGAGI. The CDR3 covers 14 residues. The CDR3, as DNA: TGTGCCAGCAGTTTAACAATACAATCATATGGCTACACCTTC. Translation: CASSLTIQSYGYTF.

This chain uses TRBV14 with TRBJ1-2, with D perhaps TRBD1 (5 bases). The CDR3 extends over 15 amino acids. Germline V CDR1 and CDR2: SGHDN, FVKESK. The germline V and J ends were trimmed by 1 base and 7 bases, with 16 bases remaining between them. CDR3 loop: CASSQVSGRLGGYTF. CDR3 in DNA: TGTGCCAGCAGCCAAGTGTCGGGGCGTCTCGGTGGCTACACCTTC.

V usage is TRBV10-3 and J usage is TRBJ2-3; the D is unclear. CDR3 length: 11 amino acids. Germline-derived CDR1 and CDR2 are ENHRY and SYGVKD. Trimming took 11 bases from V and 4 from J, leaving 10 bases between them. This chain's CDR3 is CAVAIADTQYF. The CDR3 nucleotides read TGTGCCGTCGCGATTGCAGATACGCAGTATTTT.

The chain carries TRBV6-5 and TRBJ2-5; 9 nucleotides line up with TRBD1. Germline loops: CDR1 MNHEY, CDR2 SVGAGI. This CDR3 is built from 14 residues. Trimming at V came to 7 bases and at J to 4 bases, leaving 7 bases not matched to a gene. CDR3 sequence: CASKTGGLGETQYF. CDR3 DNA: TGTGCCAGCAAAACAGGGGGCCTCGGAGAGACCCAGTACTTC.

The chain recombines TRBV9 with TRBJ2-5, with a possible D match to TRBD2 (7 bases). Trimming took 0 bases from V and 2 from J, leaving 14 bases between them. The CDR3 runs to 16 residues. Germline CDR1 is SGDLS and CDR2 is YYNGEE. Written as DNA, the CDR3 is TGTGCCAGCAGCGTAGATGGCGGGGGCCCACAAGAGACCCAGTACTTC. It codes for CASSVDGGGPQETQYF.

This clone was counted once. The chain has TRBV28 and TRBJ2-2; 9 nucleotides line up with TRBD2. The V and J ends lost 2 bases and 1 base, in that order; junction bases with no gene match: 8. Germline values: CDR1 MDHEN, CDR2 SYDVKM. The CDR3 has 18 residues. The CDR3: CASSLAIGAGGNTGELFF. The DNA of the CDR3 is TGTGCCAGCAGTTTAGCCATCGGAGCGGGGGGGAACACCGGGGAGCTGTTTTTT.

The chain uses TRBV20-1 and TRBJ2-1; 7 bases align to TRBD2. Germline values: CDR1 DFQATT, CDR2 SNEGSKA (reference sequence). The CDR3 has 15 residues. V trimming: 3 bases; J trimming: 8 bases; junction bases outside the gene matches: 13. The CDR3: CSASIVGERGDEQFF. The CDR3 DNA reads as TGCAGTGCTAGTATAGTCGGGGAGCGGGGTGATGAGCAGTTCTTC.